The source of this T cell receptor beta chain is a study of tissue T cells after allogeneic stem cell transplantation. Sequenced by immunoSEQ multiplex PCR; TCRdb stores in-frame clones only, minus some. The sample consists of about 50,000 clones, approximately 73% of them appearing once. The CDR3 spans 12 residues. CDR1 is NSHNY and CDR2 is SYGAGN in the germline V gene. J gave up 3 bases and V 9 bases, and 5 bases lay outside the gene matches. Notes on the study in general: Blood and spleen captured only part of the tissue TCR repertoire.

A remark on this clone: Antigen unknown. Mouse names are used for the genes. The read ends 1 residue early relative to the CDR3; the germline J gene fills the gap.

V is TRBV13-1 and J is TRBJ2-7, with TRBD2 matching 8 bases. The source material was sorted cells pooled from one or two spleens. This TCR came from a pool of C57BL/6 mice in good health. The covered CDR3 bases are TGTGCCACCGCACTGGGGGTCTATGAACAGTAC. Its translation is CATALGVYEQY. The whole CDR3 is CATALGVYEQYF.